What follows is one T cell receptor (beta chain) and its context. The germline V gene has CDR1 MNHEY and CDR2 SVGEGT. This CDR3 has 21 amino acids. V shed 0 bases, J shed 3 bases, and the junction held 16 bases outside the gene matches. The sample originates from a study of blood T cell repertoires in COVID-19. Measured with immunoSEQ multiplex PCR; TCRdb has only the in-frame clones, and not every one. The table includes over 200,000 clones, 70% to 90% detected once. Material for sequencing was peripheral blood. This TCR derives from a human donor in a cohort sampled during active COVID-19. The rearrangement uses TRBV6-2 or TRBV6-3 and TRBJ2-1; 11 bases line up with TRBD2. The CDR3 here is CASSYSGLAGGADPNYNEQFF. CDR3 in DNA: TGTGCCAGCAGTTACTCGGGTCTAGCGGGGGGCGCCGATCCCAACTACAATGAGCAGTTCTTC.